A single sample is the source of the 6 T cell receptor beta chains below, sequenced in a study of early T cells in non-severe SARS-CoV-2 infection. TCRdb independently ran MiXCR on the 5' RACE reads; one entry per CDR3 protein. This sample yields around 46,000 distinct CDR3 sequences, of which 11% are seen a single time; 21% belongs to the top ten. The specimen sequenced was whole blood. The receptors originated from an adult who was a healthcare worker with PCR-confirmed SARS-CoV-2 infection or an uninfected control (not recorded which).

This clonotype was seen repeatedly, ten times or more. The chain links TRBV6-5 to TRBJ2-3; 12 nucleotides agree with TRBD2. This CDR3 comprises 18 residues. Germline loops: CDR1 MNHEY, CDR2 SVGAGI. Losses at the gene ends were 6 bases for V and 4 bases for J; bases not matched to a gene: 14. The CDR3 region has the DNA TGTGCCAGCAGAAAACTAGCGGGAGGACCTAGGAAGGCAGATACGCAGTATTTT. Protein: CASRKLAGGPRKADTQYF.

The J gene is TRBJ2-1, the V gene TRBV15, with 11 positions matching TRBD2. The CDR3 runs 17 residues. Looked up from germline, CDR1 is LNHNV and CDR2 is YYDKDF (reference sequence). Trimming removed 1 base from V and 4 bases from J; junction bases left unmatched: 6. The CDR3, as DNA: TGTGCCACCAGCAGAGGGGGTAGCGGGAGGGTTTACAATGAGCAGTTCTTC. Its translation is CATSRGGSGRVYNEQFF.

In its sample, this clonotype was seen many times. V and J are TRBV18 and TRBJ1-1; D not certain. The CDR3 is made up of 14 amino acids. The V end lost 3 bases, the J end lost 0 bases, and 8 bases lay between the germline ends. Germline values: CDR1 KGHSH, CDR2 LQKENI. CDR3: CASSPKTVNTEAFF. The CDR3, as DNA: TGTGCCAGCTCACCCAAGACGGTGAACACTGAAGCTTTCTTT.

Ten or more counts support this clonotype. V gene TRBV2 combines with J gene TRBJ2-2; the D is unclear. The ends were cut back, 7 bases at V and 3 bases at J, with 12 bases in the middle. From germline, CDR1 is SNHLY and CDR2 FYNNEI. The CDR3 consists of 14 residues. The CDR3 loop reads CASTSGYHTGELFF. CDR3 bases: TGTGCCAGCACCTCAGGCTACCACACCGGGGAGCTGTTTTTT.

This clonotype has ten or more counts. The CDR3 coding sequence is TGCGCCAGCAGCTTGGGACTAGCGGGTACCAGAAAGACCCAGTACTTC. Protein: CASSLGLAGTRKTQYF. This chain joins TRBV5-1 and TRBJ2-5; 10 bases line up with TRBD2. The V gene's germline CDR1 is SGHRS and CDR2 YFSETQ. Germline trimming cut 0 bases from V and 6 bases from J; bases unmatched to any gene: 8. The CDR3 is 16 amino acids.

V gene TRBV28 combines with J gene TRBJ1-5; D is undetermined. V lost 3 bases to trimming and J lost 6 bases, with 6 bases between them. In germline, CDR1 is MDHEN, CDR2 SYDVKM. The CDR3 is 12 amino acids. The CDR3 here is CASSFGGQPQHF. CDR3 nucleotide sequence: TGTGCCAGCAGTTTTGGAGGTCAGCCCCAGCATTTT.